These 2 T cell receptor beta chains originate from one sample sequenced in a study of blood T cell repertoires in COVID-19. The table came from immunoSEQ multiplex PCR; TCRdb's copy has only in-frame clones and leaves some out. This table holds hundreds of thousands of clones, 80% to 90% found once. Sample: peripheral blood. These receptors were obtained from a woman of 80 years or more with COVID-19, enrolled during active disease.

The chain combines TRBV30 with TRBJ1-2; TRBD1 matches at 7 bases. V shed 6 bases and J 8 bases; nucleotides not matched to a gene: 24. The germline V gene has CDR1 GTSNPN and CDR2 SVGIG (reference sequence). The CDR3 is 17 amino acids. The CDR3 region has the DNA TGTGCCTGTTACGATGACAGGGTTTCCTCGCCCTCAGGGGGCTACACCTTC. Amino acids: CACYDDRVSSPSGGYTF.

The chain combines TRBV12-3 or TRBV12-4 with TRBJ1-1; D is unresolved. V was shortened by 5 bases and J by 2 bases, with 9 bases between the two germline ends. CDR3 length: 13 amino acids. The CDR3 protein is CASSPRENTEAFF. The CDR3 nucleotides read TGTGCCAGCAGTCCCCGGGAAAACACTGAAGCTTTCTTT.